This T cell receptor (beta chain) emerged from a study of PD-1 blockade in classical Hodgkin lymphoma. Background on the study: Once every 2 weeks, patients received intravenous nivolumab at 3 mg/kg.

Points on this clone: Its antigen is unidentified.

Findings and caveats of the study: Complete responders possessed baseline diversity comparable to newly diagnosed patients. According to reports, newly diagnosed patients had lower baseline TCR diversity than healthy donors, and relapsed/refractory patients had lower baseline TCR diversity still. Researchers reported that CD4+ TCR diversity, though not CD8+, rose significantly by C4D1.

Stated time point: cycle 4 day 1 (C4D1), after more than five weeks of nivolumab. Every patient had relapsed following autologous stem cell transplantation, and cohorts differed in brentuximab vedotin exposure. Out of thawed PBMCs, magnetic negative selection purified CD4+ T cells. The assay was immunoSEQ multiplex PCR, and TCRdb's table has in-frame clones only and misses some. The table records some 27,000 clones, around 80% of them present only once. The CDR3 consists of 14 residues. Trimming removed 0 bases from V and 9 bases from J, with 13 bases in between. The germline V gene encodes CDR1 SGHRS and CDR2 YFSETQ.

The origin of this receptor is a human donor with classical Hodgkin lymphoma. The sample in question was CD4+ T cells from blood, obtained before the fourth cycle of nivolumab. This rearrangement joins TRBV5-1 to TRBJ1-3; D not resolved. Here the CDR3 reads CASSLEGELGTIYF. The CDR3 nucleotides are TGCGCCAGCAGCTTGGAGGGAGAACTAGGCACCATATATTTT. The full variable domain, with the rest looked up from reference TRBV5-1 and TRBJ1-3, is KAGVTQTPRYLIKTRGQQVTLSCSPISGHRSVSWYQQTPGQGLQFLFEYFSETQRNKGNFPGRFSGRQFSNSRSEMNVSTLELGDSALYLCASSLEGELGTIYFGEGSWLTVV.